Each of the 22 T cell receptor beta chains below was sequenced from the same sample in a study of CXCR3-negative and CXCR3-positive naive CD8 T cells (dated by TCRdb to the late 2010s). The study at large found these results: Compared with CXCR3-negative naive cells, CXCR3-positive naive cells had TRB CDR3s with higher hydrophobicity (lower Kidera factor 4), lower energy, and higher strength and volume indices.

Sequencing relied on a NextSeq 550. The Human TCR Profiling Kit (MiLaboratory) was used to make UMI-labeled 5' RACE TRB cDNA libraries. TCRdb reprocessed the reads and assigns one entry to each CDR3 protein sequence, leaving out DNA. The sample's table lists a count of 100,000 or so distinct CDR3 sequences. The leading ten clones occupy 0.36% of the sample. Their cognate antigens are unknown. The sample was naive CXCR3+ CD8+ T cells from blood. This specimen's cell subset or site label, per the study, means: CD45RO-CCR7+CD27+CD95- naive CD8+ T cells expressing CXCR3 (TNR3+). These receptors were obtained from a human donor in good health. Some clones in this sample may be carry-over from other donors' samples.

The chain employs TRBV5-1 and TRBJ1-1; there is no DNA to check the TCRdb D call of TRBD1. The CDR3 runs to 14 residues. From germline, CDR1 is SGHRS and CDR2 YFSETQ. CDR3: CASSSGQLNTEAFF.

The CDR3 loop is CASSYLRSAGANVLTF. The gene calls are TRBV6-6 and TRBJ2-6. Germline-derived CDR1 and CDR2 are MNHNY and SVGAGI (reference sequence). The CDR3 is 16 residues long.

The rearrangement uses TRBV4-2 and TRBJ1-1. The germline V gene has CDR1 LGHNA and CDR2 YNFKEQ. This CDR3 contains 15 residues. The CDR3 reads CASSQATLMNTEAFF.

The rearrangement links TRBV7-8 to TRBJ2-1; without DNA, the TCRdb call of TRBD2 cannot be checked. The CDR3 is made up of 17 amino acids. Germline loops: CDR1 SGHVS, CDR2 FQNEAQ. CDR3 region: CASSSNSGGFSYNEQFF.

This chain uses TRBV28 with TRBJ2-2; TCRdb gives TRBD1 as the D gene, but with no DNA this cannot be confirmed. The germline V gene has CDR1 MDHEN and CDR2 SYDVKM. This CDR3 contains 21 residues. The CDR3 sequence is CASSLYYGGTYNNANTGELFF.

This chain uses TRBV4-2 with TRBJ1-2; absent DNA, TCRdb's TRBD1 call cannot be checked. CDR1 LGHNA and CDR2 YNFKEQ come from the germline V gene. This CDR3 comprises 16 residues. Here the CDR3 reads CASSHASQGTNYGYTF.

This chain uses TRBV5-1 with TRBJ1-5. Germline loops: CDR1 SGHRS, CDR2 YFSETQ. The CDR3 extends over 14 amino acids. Here the CDR3 reads CASSLDQGGQPQHF.

The chain joins TRBV4-2 to TRBJ2-7; without DNA, the TCRdb call of TRBD1 cannot be checked. Germline CDR1 LGHNA, CDR2 YNFKEQ. The CDR3 contains 16 residues. The CDR3 sequence: CASSQERQGEYYEQYF.

The chain couples TRBV13 to TRBJ2-2. CDR3 length: 14 amino acids. The germline V gene has CDR1 PRHDT and CDR2 FYEKMQ (reference sequence). The CDR3 region is CASSLTTITGELFF.

CDR3 amino acids: CASSFGTANTGELFF. The chain couples TRBV7-9 to TRBJ2-2; TCRdb's D call, TRBD1, is unchecked because there is no DNA. Germline V lookup: CDR1 SEHNR, CDR2 FQNEAQ (reference sequence). The CDR3 loop spans 15 amino acids.

The chain joins TRBV7-9 to TRBJ2-4; TCRdb returns TRBD2, unconfirmable since there is no DNA. This CDR3 spans 18 amino acids. Germline V gene lookup returns CDR1 SEHNR and CDR2 FQNEAQ (reference sequence). The CDR3 is CASSLRAGTLLAKNIQYF.

The chain has TRBV14 and TRBJ2-7; lacking DNA, the TRBD1 call made by TCRdb goes unchecked. The germline V gene has CDR1 SGHDN and CDR2 FVKESK. The CDR3 is 12 amino acids. Here the CDR3 reads CASSQMRGEQYF.

The chain carries TRBV9 and TRBJ2-1; no DNA is available, so the TRBD2 call from TCRdb remains unchecked. This CDR3 contains 16 residues. Germline V gene lookup returns CDR1 SGDLS and CDR2 YYNGEE. CDR3 amino acids: CASSEVLAGVRDEQFF.

The chain recombines TRBV9 with TRBJ2-5; checking the TCRdb D call of TRBD2 is not possible without DNA. The CDR3 is made up of 14 amino acids. From germline, CDR1 is SGDLS and CDR2 YYNGEE. The CDR3 sequence is CASSPSGSLETQYF.

V usage is TRBV6-6 and J usage is TRBJ1-2. Germline values: CDR1 MNHNY, CDR2 SVGAGI (reference sequence). CDR3 length: 15 amino acids. The CDR3 loop reads CASTLAGLGTYGYTF.

The V gene is TRBV5-1, the J gene TRBJ2-1; as DNA is missing, the TRBD2 call by TCRdb cannot be tested. In germline, CDR1 is SGHRS, CDR2 YFSETQ. The CDR3 extends over 15 amino acids. The CDR3 reads CASSLFAGGLNEQFF.

V is TRBV28 and J is TRBJ2-2. This CDR3 spans 14 amino acids. Germline V gene lookup returns CDR1 MDHEN and CDR2 SYDVKM. CDR3 loop: CASRGSTNTGELFF.

This chain joins TRBV7-9 and TRBJ1-5; TCRdb indicates TRBD1, and absent DNA this call remains unverified. The germline gives CDR1 SEHNR, CDR2 FQNEAQ (reference sequence). CDR3 size: 14 residues. CDR3 amino acids: CASSGPFSVQPQHF.

The CDR3 spells CASSLLGVYNEQFF. The chain carries TRBV27 and TRBJ2-1; TCRdb's D call, TRBD1, is unchecked because there is no DNA. Germline V lookup: CDR1 MNHEY, CDR2 SMNVEV (reference sequence). CDR3 length: 14 amino acids.

This CDR3 reads CASSDVFPSKEGLFF. The genes are TRBV7-2 and TRBJ1-4; TCRdb lists TRBD1, though no DNA is available to test this call. The CDR3 sequence is 15 residues long. The V gene's germline CDR1 is SGHTA and CDR2 FQGNSA.

The chain links TRBV29-1 to TRBJ2-1; TCRdb's D call of TRBD2 is untestable without DNA. CDR1 and CDR2 (germline): SQVTM, ANQGSEA. The CDR3 has 14 residues. Here the CDR3 reads CSVPTSGIDNEQFF.

The rearrangement links TRBV6-5 to TRBJ2-6. The CDR3 totals 15 residues. Germline lookup yields CDR1 MNHEY and CDR2 SVGAGI. CDR3: CASSIVGSGANVLTF.